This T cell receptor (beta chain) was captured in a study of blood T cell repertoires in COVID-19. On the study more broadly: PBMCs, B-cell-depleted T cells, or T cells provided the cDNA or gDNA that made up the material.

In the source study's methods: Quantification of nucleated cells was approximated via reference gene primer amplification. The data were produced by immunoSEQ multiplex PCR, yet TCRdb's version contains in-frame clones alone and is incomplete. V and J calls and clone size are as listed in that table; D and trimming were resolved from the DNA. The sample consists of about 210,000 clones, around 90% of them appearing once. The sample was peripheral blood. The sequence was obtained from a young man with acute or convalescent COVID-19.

The CDR3 DNA is TGTGCCAGCAGCCTACAGGAATTAAGGAACACCATATATTTT. Its protein is CASSLQELRNTIYF. The V and J genes are TRBV3-1 (or the pseudogene TRBV3-2) and TRBJ1-3; D is possibly TRBD1 (5 bases). Germline CDR1 and CDR2: LGHDT and YNNKEL (reference sequence). Trimming shortened V by 4 bases and J by 7 bases, and 14 bases separated the two germline ends. The CDR3 consists of 14 residues.